The 2 T cell receptor beta chains below come from one sample, sequenced in a study of OX40 agonist ivuxolimab in advanced cancers. Library method: the immunoSEQ multiplex PCR assay. TCRdb took over this immuneACCESS table, retaining in-frame rearrangements with V and J assigned. Such tables are incomplete; in checked studies, under half of the missing clones stem from an unresolved V gene, and the remainder is unexplained. This sample lists 28,000 or so clones; 90% were detected once. Roughly 29% of the sample rests with the top ten. Specimen: CD4+ or CD8+ T cells sorted from blood, collected in a trial of the OX40 agonist ivuxolimab. The source is an adult with an advanced solid tumor such as melanoma, head and neck, liver or kidney cancer.

In this sample, this clone turned up once. The gene calls are TRBV6-4 and TRBJ1-1, with unresolved D. Trimming pared 6 bases from V and 1 base from J, leaving 9 bases between. The CDR3 extends over 13 amino acids. Per germline, CDR1 MRHNA and CDR2 SNTAGT. CDR3 nucleotide sequence: TGTGCCAGCAGCGATTTTCCGAACACTGAAGCTTTCTTT. Protein product: CASSDFPNTEAFF.

The chain couples TRBV6-1 to TRBJ2-1; D is undetermined. There are 16 residues in the CDR3. The V gene's germline CDR1 is MNHNS and CDR2 SASEGT. The V end lost 1 base, the J end lost 9 bases, and 19 bases lay between the germline ends. The CDR3 reads CASSEGRAPRYGEQFF. The DNA for the CDR3 is TGTGCCAGCAGTGAAGGAAGAGCACCGAGGTACGGTGAGCAGTTCTTC.